This TCR beta chain was recorded in a study of cytomegalovirus exposure and HLA in healthy donors. This clone was seen a single time. Germline lookup yields CDR1 MNHNS and CDR2 SASEGT. V shed 10 bases and J shed 0 bases, with 16 bases lying between them. The CDR3 totals 15 residues. The PCR employed 60 Vbeta primers together with 13 Jbeta primers. The protocol was immunoSEQ multiplex PCR, while the TCRdb copy is restricted to in-frame clones and leaves out a portion. The sample has over 50,000 clones, roughly two thirds seen once. The material sequenced was PBMCs. The rearrangement joins TRBV6-1 to TRBJ1-3; D gene ambiguous. The sequence derives from a middle-aged man in good health and CMV-seropositive. CDR3 in DNA: TGTGCCATCGAGAGGACTCGGAGCTCTGGAAACACCATATATTTT. Residues: CAIERTRSSGNTIYF.